The text below deals with one T cell receptor beta chain. What it binds is unknown. Documented treatment: randomized to nivolumab then ipilimumab (arm A) or the reverse (arm B). No patient had prior DNA-damaging chemotherapy. This sample is drawn from a study of sequential checkpoint blockade in melanoma. Using immunoSEQ multiplex PCR, the repertoire was profiled, and TCRdb retains in-frame clones only, with some absent. Of approximately 5,600 clones in the sample, approximately 35% were seen once. Whole-study results and caveats: About 30 times likelier clinical benefit followed increased tumor T-cell fraction and clonality. Tumor T-cell fraction and clonality correlated with PD-L1 and CD8+ counts.

Germline CDR1 and CDR2: KGHSH and LQKENI. This CDR3 is 15 amino acids long. Trimming at V came to 3 bases and at J to 6 bases, leaving 3 bases not matched to a gene. The receptor's source is a human donor with melanoma. The V and J genes are TRBV18 and TRBJ2-2; 11 bases agree with TRBD1. The sample in question was tumor tissue (inferred from file names), obtained from a patient given nivolumab and ipilimumab in sequence. Here the CDR3 DNA reads TGTGCCAGCTCACCGGGACAGGGGGATTCCGGGGAGCTGTTTTTT. As protein: CASSPGQGDSGELFF.